This T cell receptor beta chain was found in a study of CXCR3-negative and CXCR3-positive naive CD8 T cells. Germline CDR1 is MNHEY and CDR2 is SMNVEV (reference sequence). The CDR3 has 15 amino acids. Via 5' RACE with UMI labels, TRB cDNA libraries were prepared. TCRdb re-called the 5' RACE reads and shows each CDR3 protein once, DNA omitted. This table lists some 130,000 distinct CDR3 sequences. All CD8+ T cell subsets were sorted in triplicate at some 300,000 cells each. By phenotype, naive CD8+ T cells were CD45RO-CCR7+CD27+CD95-. Study-wide results and caveats: The study found CXCR3 expression partially decreased after cryopreservation and ran most assays on fresh PBMCs. Memory CD8+ T cell repertoires were far less diverse than both naive subsets.

As to this clonotype: Its antigen remains unknown.

The specimen sequenced was naive CXCR3- CD8+ T cells from blood. Subset denoted: CD45RO-CCR7+CD27+CD95- naive CD8+ T cells lacking CXCR3 (TNR3-). The receptor was derived from a human donor in good health. Some clones in this sample may be carry-over from other donors' samples. The chain carries TRBV27 and TRBJ1-4; no DNA is available, so the TRBD1 call from TCRdb remains unchecked. CDR3: CASSFLGEGNEKLFF.